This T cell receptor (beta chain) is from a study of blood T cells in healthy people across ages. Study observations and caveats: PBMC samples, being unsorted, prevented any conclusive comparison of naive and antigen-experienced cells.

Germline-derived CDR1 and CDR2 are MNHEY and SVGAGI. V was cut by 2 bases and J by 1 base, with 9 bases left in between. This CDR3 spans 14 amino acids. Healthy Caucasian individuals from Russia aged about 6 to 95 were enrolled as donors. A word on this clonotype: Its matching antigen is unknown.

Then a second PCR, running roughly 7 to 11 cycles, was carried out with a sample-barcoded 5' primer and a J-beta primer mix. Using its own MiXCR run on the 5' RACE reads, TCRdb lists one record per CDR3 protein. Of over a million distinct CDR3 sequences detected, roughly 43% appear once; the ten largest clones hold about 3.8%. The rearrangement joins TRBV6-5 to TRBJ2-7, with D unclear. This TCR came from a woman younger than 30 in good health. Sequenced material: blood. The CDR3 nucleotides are TGTGCCAGCAGTTACGCTGACGGTTCCTACGAGCAGTACTTC. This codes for CASSYADGSYEQYF.